This T cell receptor (beta chain) originates from a study of T cells after yellow fever vaccination. Across the whole study: Fractions containing few cells were prepared with SMART-Seq v4 Ultra Low Input.

The study's findings and limits: The secondary response was weaker but peaked faster, day 5 versus 15. It was a small share of clonotypes that appeared in both CD4 and CD8 compartments.

The V end was cut by 3 bases, the J end by 0 bases, with 15 bases between. Germline CDR1 reads DFQATT; CDR2 reads SNEGSKA (reference sequence). The CDR3 sequence is 16 residues long. Researchers made TCR cDNA using 5'RACE template switching, and this step added a universal primer site and UMIs. TCRdb reprocessed the 5' RACE reads with MiXCR, giving one entry per CDR3 protein. This table has some 240,000 distinct CDR3 sequences, around 5.3% appearing once. As to this clonotype: As yet, its antigen is unknown.

The chain carries TRBV20-1 and TRBJ2-1, with no clear D. The sequence was obtained from a man between 18 and 35 years old who received the YFV17D yellow fever vaccine. The material sequenced was CD4+ T cells sorted from PBMCs, taken on the day of the yellow fever booster vaccination. CDR3 sequence reads: CSASNPGRSSYNEQFF. The CDR3 DNA follows: TGCAGTGCTAGCAACCCGGGCCGTAGCTCCTACAATGAGCAGTTCTTC.